The rows below give T cell receptor beta chains drawn from one sample of a study of cytomegalovirus exposure and HLA in healthy donors. This table comes from immunoSEQ multiplex PCR, and its TCRdb copy is limited to in-frame clones, with some not included. This sample carries 80,000 to 100,000 clones, roughly 90% of them seen once, and the ten largest clones take around 6.3%. What was sequenced was PBMCs. The receptors originated from a man aged 18 to 35 in good health and CMV-seropositive. Both conserved end residues are trimmed from each CDR3.

>TRBJ2-7|TRBV2
ASSDLAGGRQY
>TRBJ2-3|TRBV10-1
ASSTGEGGRSDTQY
>TRBJ1-5|TRBV10-3
AISEPGTGAFSQPQH
>TRBJ1-2|TRBV6-5
ASSSVGLYGYT
>TRBJ2-7|TRBV7-2
ASSLKNRGRTYEQY
>TRBJ1-3|TRBV10-3
AITRDSGNTIY
>TRBJ2-5|TRBV19
ASSIVWTGEETQY
>TRBJ1-1|TRBV18
ASSTLSGGGDGTEAF
>TRBJ2-4|TRBV27
ASSPGGVRVLNIQY
>TRBJ1-4|TRBV10-3
AISAQLTNEKLF
>TRBJ1-3|TRBV6-5
ASSYSGPYSGNTIY
>TRBJ2-7|TRBV18
ASSPSSYEQY
>TRBJ2-5|TRBV9
ASSPILGQGPQETQY
>TRBJ2-7|TRBV4-1
ASSQGRGLNEQY
>TRBJ2-1|TRBV11-3
ASSLDQGGTSSYNEQF
>TRBJ2-5|TRBV6-5
ASSYSGGGAETQY
>TRBJ2-7|TRBV6-5
ASSETSKGQGTY
>TRBJ1-2|TRBV18
ASSPAGQGALYGYT
>TRBJ2-1|TRBV7-3
ASSFGLAGRNEQF
>TRBJ2-2|TRBV27
ATKPVNTGELF
>TRBJ1-5|TRBV28
ASSSTGTGGQPQH
>TRBJ2-3|TRBV11-1
ASSLRQGSEDTQY
>TRBJ2-5|TRBV29-1
SVYYTGGETQY
>TRBJ2-5|TRBV28
ASSRPLAGGPMSETQY
>TRBJ2-3|TRBV9
ASSVLAGEDTQY
>TRBJ2-2|TRBV9
ASSVGRGANTGELF
>TRBJ2-2|TRBV27
ASTAGRNTGELF
>TRBJ2-1|TRBV19
ASRLAGLDNEQF
>TRBJ2-7|TRBV9
ASSVEVSGRDYEQY
>TRBJ2-1|TRBV19
ASRSIEEREEQF
>TRBJ1-2|TRBV7-9
ASSLLTVDGYT
>TRBJ2-2|TRBV7-8
ASSLEAGGPGELF
>TRBJ1-5|TRBV6-6
ASSPRRLQPQH
>TRBJ2-1|TRBV4-3
ASSQATSGRNEQF
>TRBJ2-1|TRBV7-2
ASSFGEASSYNEQF
>TRBJ1-6|TRBV27
ASSSGTAIYNSPLH
>TRBJ2-1|TRBV6-1
ASIRDRAYNEQF
>TRBJ2-5|TRBV4-1
ASSQRLAGARGWETQY
>TRBJ1-4|TRBV5-5
ASSFGTVSEKLF
>TRBJ2-5|TRBV19
ASSIAPDSTQETQY
>TRBJ1-2|TRBV27
ASSFDPRGAYGYT
>TRBJ1-2|TRBV6-1
ASTLSRAYNYGYT